The 2 T cell receptor beta chains presented below share a single source sample, sequenced in a study of T-cell reconstitution after alpha-beta-depleted transplantation in children. Unique molecular identifiers were incorporated into the prepared TCRbeta library. TCRdb processed the PCR reads anew with MiXCR; each CDR3 protein has one entry. The sample lists some 550,000 distinct CDR3 sequences; more than 20% were seen once. The sequenced sample was PBMCs, mostly from graft donor cells, obtained 360 days after TCRalphabeta/CD19-depleted stem cell transplant. The receptors here all came from a boy in the first two years of life who had a stem cell transplant for acute myeloid leukemia, so the T cells may come from the graft donor.

J is TRBJ2-4 and V is TRBV20-1; 7 bases are a match to TRBD1. There are 15 residues in the CDR3. CDR1 DFQATT and CDR2 SNEGSKA come from the germline V gene (reference sequence). With 1 base clipped from V and 9 bases from J, the junction kept 12 bases outside the gene matches. CDR3 DNA sequence: TGCAGTGCTAGAGTTGATCTTAACAGGGGTATCATTCAGTACTTC. Protein: CSARVDLNRGIIQYF.

This clonotype was seen more than once but under ten times. The chain is built from TRBV27 and TRBJ2-2; D is unresolved. Germline CDR1 reads MNHEY; CDR2 reads SMNVEV (reference sequence). V lost 3 bases to trimming and J lost 1 base, with 12 bases between them. CDR3 size: 16 residues. DNA of the CDR3: TGTGCCAGCAGTTTGGTTTGGGCAGGGAACACCGGGGAGCTGTTTTTT. This sequence encodes CASSLVWAGNTGELFF.